These T cell receptor beta chains were read from a single sample in a study of shared clonotypes between healthy human individuals. Sequencing used immunoSEQ multiplex PCR; TCRdb keeps in-frame clones, though not all of them. The table lists just under 350,000 clones, 73% of them singletons, with under 11% in the top ten. What was sequenced was memory CD4+ T cells sorted from blood. The receptor source for this set is a man younger than 45 in good health. CDR3s include the opening cysteine and the closing phenylalanine or tryptophan. Fields, in order: D gene, J gene, V gene, clone size, CDR3 protein, CDR3 DNA. D genes are given only for firm matches. Clone size, where shown, is once, few, many, or a class for clones that have expanded.

>TRBD2|TRBJ2-5|TRBV7-2|.
CASSRGGWETQYF
TGTGCCAGCAGCCGGGGGGGTTGGGAGACCCAGTACTTC
>.|TRBJ1-2|TRBV25-1|many
CASSIVSGGGYTF
TGTGCCAGCAGTATCGTATCCGGCGGCGGCTACACCTTC
>TRBD1|TRBJ1-1|TRBV5-1|.
CASSSITGETEAFF
TGCGCCAGCAGCTCCATTACAGGGGAAACTGAAGCTTTCTTT
>.|TRBJ2-2|TRBV18|once
CASSPPEMRRILTGELFF
TGTGCCAGCTCACCACCGGAAATGCGCAGGATTTTAACCGGGGAGCTGTTTTTT
>TRBD1|TRBJ2-2|TRBV4-2|few
CASSQDLTKGGRTGELFF
TGTGCCAGCAGCCAAGACCTGACAAAAGGGGGCCGCACCGGGGAGCTGTTTTTT
>TRBD2|TRBJ2-5|TRBV6-5|.
CASSSTSGRVQTQYF
TGTGCCAGCAGTTCGACTAGCGGGAGGGTTCAGACCCAGTACTTC
>TRBD2|TRBJ2-1|TRBV7-2|.
CASSSVSGRAHEQFF
TGTGCCAGCAGCTCCGTTAGCGGGAGGGCACATGAGCAGTTCTTC
>TRBD1|TRBJ1-4|TRBV10-3|few
CARDRGGNSVNEKLFF
TGTGCCAGGGACAGGGGGGGGAATTCTGTTAATGAAAAACTGTTTTTT
>TRBD2|TRBJ2-7|TRBV28|.
CASGISGTGEQYF
TGTGCCAGCGGGATTAGCGGGACGGGCGAGCAGTACTTC
>.|TRBJ2-7|TRBV14|few
CASSRASTYEQYF
TGTGCCAGCAGCCGTGCGTCCACCTACGAGCAGTACTTC
>.|TRBJ2-1|TRBV11-2|.
CASSPLGGPAYNEQFF
TGTGCCAGCAGCCCCCTCGGAGGTCCAGCCTACAATGAGCAGTTCTTC
>.|TRBJ1-3|TRBV4-1|.
CASSQPSGGSGNTIYF
TGCGCCAGCAGCCAACCTTCGGGGGGTTCTGGAAACACCATATATTTT
>.|TRBJ1-1|TRBV6-1|.
CASRPSLGYTEAFF
TGTGCCAGCAGACCTTCCTTGGGGTACACTGAAGCTTTCTTT
>TRBD2|TRBJ2-1|TRBV5-4|.
CASSSLGTSVVNEQFF
TGTGCCAGCAGCTCCCTGGGGACTAGCGTAGTCAATGAGCAGTTCTTC
>.|TRBJ2-3|TRBV20-1|.
CSGQHTDTQYF
TGCAGTGGACAGCACACAGATACGCAGTATTTT
>.|TRBJ2-3|TRBV19|.
CASSAGISTDTQYF
TGTGCCAGTAGTGCAGGGATTAGCACAGATACGCAGTATTTT
>TRBD1|TRBJ2-4|TRBV2|.
CASSPIRQGALYIQYF
TGTGCCAGCAGTCCAATTCGACAGGGTGCCTTATACATTCAGTACTTC
>TRBD1|TRBJ1-5|TRBV5-1|.
CASSLTGGSNQPQHF
TGCGCCAGCAGCTTGACAGGGGGTAGCAATCAGCCCCAGCATTTT
>.|TRBJ2-3|TRBV7-9|once
CASSLAQGTTDTQYF
TGTGCCAGCAGCTTAGCCCAGGGGACGACGGATACGCAGTATTTT
>.|TRBJ1-1|TRBV18|.
CASSPPAGARAFF
TGTGCCAGCTCACCACCGGCGGGGGCTCGCGCTTTCTTT
>.|TRBJ1-2|TRBV12-5|.
CASGLNSDYGYTF
TGTGCTAGTGGTTTAAACAGTGACTATGGCTACACCTTC
>.|TRBJ1-3|TRBV7-9|.
CASSPRTLPGNTIYF
TGTGCCAGCAGCCCGCGGACTTTACCTGGAAACACCATATATTTT
>.|TRBJ2-3|TRBV5-4|.
CASTSGTHTDTQYF
TGTGCCAGCACCTCCGGGACGCACACAGATACGCAGTATTTT
>.|TRBJ1-2|TRBV29-1|.
CSAGSASVANYGYTF
TGCAGCGCTGGGTCCGCGTCCGTGGCTAACTATGGCTACACCTTC
>TRBD1|TRBJ1-3|TRBV18|.
CASSGDRAGNTIYF
TGTGCCAGCTCAGGGGACAGGGCCGGAAACACCATATATTTT
>.|TRBJ2-6|TRBV5-6|.
CASSLLGTSGANVLTF
TGTGCCAGCAGCTTGCTCGGTACCTCTGGGGCCAACGTCCTGACTTTC
>TRBD2|TRBJ2-7|TRBV7-2|.
CASSSSGRSYEQYF
TGTGCCAGCAGCTCTAGCGGGAGGTCCTACGAGCAGTACTTC
>.|TRBJ2-1|TRBV9|many
CASSVGSRPYNEQFF
TGTGCCAGCAGCGTAGGCAGTCGTCCCTACAATGAGCAGTTCTTC
>TRBD2|TRBJ2-1|TRBV9|.
CASSAQLAGFNEQFF
TGTGCCAGCAGCGCCCAACTAGCGGGATTCAATGAGCAGTTCTTC
>.|TRBJ2-6|TRBV6-1|.
CASSEGGSGANVLTF
TGTGCCAGCAGTGAAGGGGGCTCTGGGGCCAACGTCCTGACTTTC
>.|TRBJ1-2|TRBV14|.
CASSQAVYGYTF
TGTGCCAGCAGCCAAGCGGTCTATGGCTACACCTTC
>TRBD2|TRBJ2-7|TRBV29-1|once
CSAMGLAGGPSYEQYF
TGCAGCGCTATGGGACTAGCGGGAGGTCCTTCCTACGAGCAGTACTTC
>.|TRBJ2-7|TRBV2|.
CASTIGQAYEQYF
TGTGCCAGCACTATAGGGCAAGCCTACGAGCAGTACTTC
>TRBD1|TRBJ2-7|TRBV4-1|few
CASSREQGNYEQYF
TGCGCCAGCAGCCGGGAACAGGGGAACTACGAGCAGTACTTC
>TRBD2|TRBJ2-7|TRBV28|.
CASSLSQTSGSYYEQYF
TGTGCCAGCAGTTTATCCCAAACTAGCGGGAGTTATTACGAGCAGTACTTC
>.|TRBJ2-1|TRBV6-1|many
CASGGQTNEQFF
TGTGCCAGTGGGGGACAAACCAATGAGCAGTTCTTC
>.|TRBJ2-5|TRBV11-2|.
CASSSYRLMTQYF
TGTGCCAGCAGCTCGTATAGACTAATGACCCAGTACTTC
>.|TRBJ2-2|TRBV5-1|many
CASSLIVRTGELFF
TGCGCCAGCAGCTTAATAGTGAGGACCGGGGAGCTGTTTTTT
>.|TRBJ1-1|TRBV7-3|.
CASSARGAATEAFF
TGTGCCAGCAGCGCAAGGGGGGCGGCCACTGAAGCTTTCTTT
>.|TRBJ1-4|TRBV7-8|.
CASSSAPVEKLFF
TGTGCCAGCAGCTCCGCCCCGGTTGAAAAACTGTTTTTT
>.|TRBJ2-3|TRBV7-7|.
CASSLDTGSDTQYF
TGTGCCAGCAGCTTAGATACGGGCTCAGATACGCAGTATTTT
>.|TRBJ2-7|TRBV4-3|once
CASSPGLQEMYEQYF
TGCGCCAGCAGCCCCGGACTACAGGAGATGTACGAGCAGTACTTC
>TRBD1|TRBJ1-1|TRBV29-1|.
CSAGQGKNTEAFF
TGCAGCGCCGGACAGGGGAAGAACACTGAAGCTTTCTTT
>.|TRBJ1-1|TRBV4-2|.
CASSSAHRTEAFF
TGTGCCAGCAGCTCCGCCCACAGGACTGAAGCTTTCTTT
>TRBD2|TRBJ2-1|TRBV9|few
CASSPTSGRGNEQFF
TGTGCCAGCAGCCCTACTAGCGGGAGGGGCAATGAGCAGTTCTTC
>.|TRBJ1-5|TRBV28|few
CATVVINQPQHF
TGTGCCACCGTGGTAATTAATCAGCCCCAGCATTTT
>TRBD2|TRBJ2-2|TRBV28|.
CASSLAGAGELFF
TGTGCCAGCAGCCTAGCGGGAGCCGGGGAGCTGTTTTTT
>.|TRBJ2-1|TRBV5-1|many
CASSSAGIGGNEQFF
TGCGCCAGCAGCTCGGCCGGGATTGGAGGCAATGAGCAGTTCTTC
>TRBD2|TRBJ2-2|TRBV19|.
CASSSSGMGEGNTGELFF
TGTGCCAGTAGTAGTAGCGGGATGGGAGAGGGAAACACCGGGGAGCTGTTTTTT
>.|TRBJ1-2|TRBV5-1|.
CASSAAGVGGYTF
TGCGCCAGCAGCGCTGCAGGGGTCGGTGGCTACACCTTC
>TRBD2|TRBJ2-7|TRBV5-1|.
CASSLSASGRNEQYF
TGCGCCAGCAGCTTGTCGGCTAGCGGGAGGAACGAGCAGTACTTC
>.|TRBJ1-5|TRBV7-8|once
CASSSMFRRDSNQPQHF
TGTGCCAGCAGCTCCATGTTTAGGAGGGATAGCAATCAGCCCCAGCATTTT
>.|TRBJ1-2|TRBV27|.
CASSLEGGWGYGYTF
TGTGCCAGCAGTTTAGAGGGGGGCTGGGGCTATGGCTACACCTTC
>.|TRBJ2-3|TRBV10-1|.
CASGEGSATDTQYF
TGCGCCAGCGGCGAAGGGTCAGCTACAGATACGCAGTATTTT
>TRBD1|TRBJ2-2|TRBV25-1|many
CASTRDRGHTGELFF
TGTGCCAGCACCCGGGACAGGGGCCACACCGGGGAGCTGTTTTTT
>.|TRBJ2-7|TRBV7-9|.
CASSLASSLEQYF
TGTGCCAGCAGCTTAGCGTCGAGTCTCGAGCAGTACTTC
>.|TRBJ2-6|TRBV28|.
CASSPEATFVNVLTF
TGTGCCAGCAGCCCCGAGGCGACCTTCGTAAACGTCCTGACTTTC
>.|TRBJ2-3|TRBV7-8|.
CASSRPGDTQYF
TGTGCCAGCAGCCGACCTGGGGATACGCAGTATTTT
>.|TRBJ1-1|TRBV19|once
CASSQGWATEAFF
TGTGCCAGTAGTCAGGGGTGGGCCACTGAAGCTTTCTTT